A single sample is the source of the 5 T cell receptor beta chains below, sequenced in a study of cytomegalovirus exposure and HLA in healthy donors. PCR employed 60 Vbeta and 13 Jbeta primers. The method was immunoSEQ multiplex PCR; TCRdb's version includes in-frame clones alone and lacks a portion of them. The sample includes 150,000 to 200,000 clones, just under 80% of them seen just once. Sample: PBMCs. All receptors derive from a woman in her forties or fifties in good health and CMV-seropositive.

The chain recombines TRBV6-1 with TRBJ1-2; 7 bases are a match to TRBD1. The V gene end was trimmed by 3 bases and the J gene end by 8 bases; junction bases not matched to a gene: 6. The CDR3 is 13 residues long. CDR1 is MNHNS, CDR2 SASEGT, per germline. The CDR3 is CASSDSQGRGYTF. In DNA form, the CDR3 reads TGTGCCAGCAGTGACTCACAGGGGAGAGGCTACACCTTC.

V gene TRBV7-6 combines with J gene TRBJ2-1, with D tentatively TRBD2 (7 bases). The V end lost 2 bases, the J end lost 4 bases, and 21 bases lay between the germline ends. Per germline, CDR1 SGHVS and CDR2 FNYEAQ. The CDR3 has 18 amino acids. CDR3 region: CASSLIPSGGGRYNEQFF. The CDR3, as DNA: TGTGCCAGCAGCTTAATACCCTCGGGCGGGGGCCGTTACAATGAGCAGTTCTTC.

In its sample, this clone was seen once. The genes are TRBV2 and TRBJ1-6, with no clear D. The germline gives CDR1 SNHLY, CDR2 FYNNEI. Trimming stripped 1 base from V and 9 bases from J, with 4 bases between. The CDR3 extends over 12 amino acids. The CDR3: CASSEDSSPLHF. DNA of the CDR3: TGTGCCAGCAGTGAAGATAGTTCACCCCTCCACTTT.

The chain couples TRBV5-1 to TRBJ2-7, with 7 positions matching TRBD1. This CDR3 region has 16 residues. Trimming removed 3 bases from V and 0 bases from J; junction bases left unmatched: 9. Germline CDR1 and CDR2: SGHRS and YFSETQ. In DNA form, the CDR3 reads TGCGCCAGCAGCTACCAGGGGGACATCCTCTCCTACGAGCAGTACTTC. Amino acid sequence: CASSYQGDILSYEQYF.

The genes are TRBV6-5 and TRBJ1-1, with 11 bases aligning to TRBD1. The germline CDR1 and CDR2 sequences are MNHEY and SVGAGI. The CDR3 loop spans 14 amino acids. Trimming at V came to 6 bases and at J to 4 bases, leaving 4 bases not matched to a gene. The CDR3 DNA is TGTGCCAGCAGCAGGGACAGGGGGATCACTGAAGCTTTCTTT. Translating it yields CASSRDRGITEAFF.